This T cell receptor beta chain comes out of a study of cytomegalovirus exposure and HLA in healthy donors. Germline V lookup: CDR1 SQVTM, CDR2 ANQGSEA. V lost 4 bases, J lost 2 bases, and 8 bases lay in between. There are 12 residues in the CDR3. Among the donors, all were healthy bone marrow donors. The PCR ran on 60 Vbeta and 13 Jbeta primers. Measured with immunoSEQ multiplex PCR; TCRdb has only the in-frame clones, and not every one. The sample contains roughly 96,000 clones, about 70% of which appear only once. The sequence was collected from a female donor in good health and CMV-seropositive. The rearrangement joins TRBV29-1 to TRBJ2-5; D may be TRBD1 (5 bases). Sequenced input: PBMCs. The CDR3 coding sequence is TGCAGCGTTGCGGCAGGGCAAGAGACCCAGTACTTC. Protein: CSVAAGQETQYF.